Listed below are T cell receptor beta chains from one sample, sequenced in a study of T cells in localized non-small cell lung cancer. Here immunoSEQ multiplex PCR was the method, and the copy in TCRdb shows in-frame clones only, minus some. The sample holds some 10,000 clones, around three quarters seen once. Source: peripheral blood, taken before any cancer treatment. These receptor sequences come from a male donor at least 60 years old with stage I lung adenocarcinoma. The CDR3 runs from the conserved cysteine through the conserved F or W. The order of the fields is CDR3 DNA, CDR3 protein, clone size, CDR3 length, V gene, D gene, J gene. A D gene is named only where the DNA matches it firmly. The size field is filled for only some rows; it gives once, few, many or a size class.

TGCGCCAGCAGCTGGGGCGATGGACAGGGGGCAAATTCACCCCTCCACTTT | CASSWGDGQGANSPLHF | NA | 17 | TRBV5-1 | TRBD1 | TRBJ1-6
TGTGCCATCAGGGATAGCGGGGGTTCCACAGATACGCAGTATTTT | CAIRDSGGSTDTQYF | NA | 15 | TRBV10-3 | TRBD2 | TRBJ2-3
TGTGCCAGCAGTTTATACGGGCAGGGGGCGCCTGGAAAACTGTTTTTT | CASSLYGQGAPGKLFF | NA | 16 | TRBV28 | TRBD1 | TRBJ1-4
TGTGCCAGCAGCCCTCCGGCGGTTCGGGCGCCTAACTATGGCTACACCTTC | CASSPPAVRAPNYGYTF | NA | 17 | TRBV14 | NA | TRBJ1-2
TGTGCCAGCAGCTTGGAGGGGACAGAAACCGGGGAGCTGTTTTTT | CASSLEGTETGELFF | NA | 15 | TRBV5-5 | TRBD1 | TRBJ2-2
TGTGCCAGCTCACCGACTCCGGTCCTAACCAAAAACATTCAGTACTTC | CASSPTPVLTKNIQYF | few | 16 | TRBV18 | NA | TRBJ2-4
TGTGCCAGCAGTGAAGGGGGGGACAGGGTGGGTACTGAAGCTTTCTTT | CASSEGGDRVGTEAFF | NA | 16 | TRBV6-1 | TRBD1 | TRBJ1-1
TGTGCCAGCAGCTTAGGGACAGGGGATGGCTACACCTTC | CASSLGTGDGYTF | NA | 13 | TRBV5-5 | TRBD1 | TRBJ1-2
TGCGCCAGCAGCCCCACTAGCGGGGGAGCCATTCAGTACTTC | CASSPTSGGAIQYF | NA | 14 | TRBV10-1 | TRBD2 | TRBJ2-4
TGTGCCAGCAGCCAAGAGGATGCCCGTTGGTATGGCTACACCTTC | CASSQEDARWYGYTF | NA | 15 | TRBV4-2 | NA | TRBJ1-2
TGTGCCAGCAGCCAATCCCCCGGGACAGGACTGGAAAAACTGTTTTTT | CASSQSPGTGLEKLFF | NA | 16 | TRBV11-2 | TRBD1 | TRBJ1-4
TGTGCCAGCAGCTTAAGATTGCGGACCAAAGGCTACACCTTC | CASSLRLRTKGYTF | NA | 14 | TRBV5-5 | NA | TRBJ1-2
TGTGCCAGCAGCTTGTCTAAGGAGGCCCTTCAGTTCTTC | CASSLSKEALQFF | NA | 13 | TRBV5-5 | NA | TRBJ2-1
TGTGCCAGCAGCCAACCAGGGGTCGCTGAAGCTTTCTTT | CASSQPGVAEAFF | NA | 13 | TRBV14 | NA | TRBJ1-1
TGTGCCAGCAGCTTAGGGGCAGGGTTTTACACCGGGGAGCTGTTTTTT | CASSLGAGFYTGELFF | few | 16 | TRBV7-9 | NA | TRBJ2-2
TGTGCCAGCAGCCAAAGTACAGGGACTAATGAAAAACTGTTTTTT | CASSQSTGTNEKLFF | NA | 15 | TRBV5-4 | NA | TRBJ1-4
TGCAGCGTGGGGGCAGGCGGTTCTGGCTACACCTTC | CSVGAGGSGYTF | few | 12 | TRBV29-1 | NA | TRBJ1-2
TGTGCCAGCAGCCGTCTGGGGGGCACTGAAGCTTTCTTT | CASSRLGGTEAFF | once | 13 | TRBV28 | NA | TRBJ1-1
TGTGCATTAATGGGGGGGGCTGGCACAGATACGCAGTATTTT | CALMGGAGTDTQYF | NA | 14 | TRBV30 | NA | TRBJ2-3
TGTGCCAGCAGTTTTTCGAATGAAGAGACCCAGTACTTC | CASSFSNEETQYF | NA | 13 | TRBV7-7 | NA | TRBJ2-5
TGTGCCAGCAGCTTATTACAGGGGGCCACTGAAGCTTTCTTT | CASSLLQGATEAFF | NA | 14 | TRBV5-4 | TRBD1 | TRBJ1-1
TGTGCCAGCAGTACCCCGTTTTCCACAGGGGGTGGTTACGAGCAGTACTTC | CASSTPFSTGGGYEQYF | NA | 17 | TRBV27 | TRBD1 | TRBJ2-7
TGTGCCAGTAGTCTTACAGGAGCCTCCTACGAGCAGTACTTC | CASSLTGASYEQYF | NA | 14 | TRBV19 | NA | TRBJ2-7
TGTGCCAGCAGACAGGGGGTACAAGAGACCCAGTACTTC | CASRQGVQETQYF | few | 13 | TRBV2 | TRBD1 | TRBJ2-5
TGTGCCAGCGGGGGAGAGGGACCTCACTTT | CASGGEGPHF | NA | 10 | TRBV7-9 | NA | TRBJ1-1
TGTGCCAGCACTAGCTGGACTGAAGCTTTCTTT | CASTSWTEAFF | few | 11 | TRBV27 | NA | TRBJ1-1
TGTGCCACCTCCCATGGGAGGAACACTGAAGCTTTCTTT | CATSHGRNTEAFF | few | 13 | TRBV7-3 | NA | TRBJ1-1
TGTGCCAGCAGCTTCGGTGCAACTAATGAAAAACTGTTTTTT | CASSFGATNEKLFF | NA | 14 | TRBV5-6 | NA | TRBJ1-4
TGTGCCAGCAGGGGGTCTAATGAAAAACTGTTTTTT | CASRGSNEKLFF | NA | 12 | TRBV6-4 | NA | TRBJ1-4